This T cell receptor beta chain came from a study of beta chain features in type 1 diabetes. Findings and limits, study-wide: Type 1 diabetes patients had VDJ junctions that carried fewer insertions and more deletions. cDNA sequencing could over-represent cells with high TCR expression. PCR might favor shorter templates, equally in patients and controls.

CD45RO/CCR7/CD25/CD127/CD95/CD27 separated CD4+ naive, central memory, regulatory and stem cell-like memory cells by sorting. This clone has only a few counts. Its matching antigen is unknown. Trimming took off 3 bases at V and 6 bases at J, with 16 bases between the two ends. CDR3 length equals 15 residues. In germline, CDR1 is SGDLS, CDR2 YYNGEE. Expressed TCRB transcripts were sequenced because the isolated RNA had all been reverse transcribed beforehand. This table comes from immunoSEQ multiplex PCR, and its TCRdb copy is limited to in-frame clones, with some not included. The sample lists 620,000 or so clones, 15% to 19% occurring once.

This TCR derives from a man younger than 35 in good health. The sequencing sample was made of naive CD4+ T cells from blood. The chain has TRBV9 and TRBJ1-5; weak D call: TRBD1 (5 bases). The CDR3 sequence: CASSAGPSAPQPQHF. The DNA of the CDR3 is TGTGCCAGCAGCGCGGGACCTTCTGCCCCTCAGCCCCAGCATTTT.